This T cell receptor (beta chain) is drawn from a study of a mutant IDH1 vaccine in newly diagnosed glioma. Study background: Initiation of the vaccine course occurred 4-6 weeks after radiotherapy alone, or alongside temozolomide cycles. Of the patients given treatment, approximately 60% were male and around 40% were female, and a mean age of around 38 years was recorded. Patients had received radiotherapy, temozolomide, or both previously, most receiving both.

This clone was seen more than once but under ten times. Its antigen is undetermined. Time point in this sample: week 47, end of study. Every single dose of the vaccine, 300 ug of mutant IDH1 20-mer peptide, came with topical imiquimod. Some clones are missing from TCRdb's copy, which holds only in-frame ones; the method was immunoSEQ multiplex PCR. The sample has 30,000 to 35,000 clones, about 83% seen once. There are 15 residues in the CDR3. V was cut by 1 base and J by 4 bases, with 10 bases left in between. CDR1 is SGHAT, CDR2 FQNNGV, per germline. The rearrangement joins TRBV11-2 to TRBJ1-4; D gene ambiguous. The sequences come from PBMCs, collected from a glioma patient whose treatment included an IDH1 peptide vaccine. This sequence was found in a woman in her 30s with glioma. The CDR3 DNA reads as TGTGCCAGCAGCTTAGGTTCAAAGGGTAATGAAAAACTGTTTTTT. It specifies CASSLGSKGNEKLFF.